This T cell receptor (beta chain) stems from a study of identifying expanded T cells in peripheral blood. Repertoires were generated with immunoSEQ multiplex PCR, while TCRdb's copy carries only in-frame clones and drops some. This table has more than 70,000 clones, approximately 86% appearing once. CDR3 length: 15 amino acids. The ends were cut back, 3 bases at V and 5 bases at J, with 16 bases in the middle. The V gene's germline CDR1 is LGHNA and CDR2 YSLEER. J is TRBJ2-5 and V is TRBV4-3, with D possibly being TRBD2 (5 bases). The sequencing input was blood. This sequence was found in a person between 18 and 69 years old in good health. The CDR3 DNA follows: TGCGCCAGCAGCCACGGGATGGGTGATTCGGAGACCCAGTACTTC. Amino acid sequence: CASSHGMGDSETQYF.